This TCR beta chain was found in a study of blood T cell repertoires in COVID-19 (TCRdb year 2020). General notes on the study: The collaborator samples originated in the United States, Italy and Spain and spanned the acute and convalescent phases of COVID-19. The dataset comprised deeply sampled blood TCRbeta repertoires from subjects exposed to, actively infected with, or recovered from COVID-19. The samples were drawn from the first 160 participants of the ongoing ImmuneRACE study and from 1,254 subjects provided by 6 global collaborators. The sample metadata nearly always contained a de-identified subject ID, COVID-19 status, age in years and sex. The material from the prospective study consisted of cDNA or gDNA derived from T cells, B-cell-depleted T cells, or PBMCs. A freely available public database, intended as a resource for researchers studying the immune response to SARS-CoV-2, is where the repertoires were released. HLA class I and class II types, where available, came from metadata supplied by the sample provider rather than from assay-based typing.

Study-wide conclusions, independent of this receptor: The quantity of clinical and demographic metadata differed by source and by participant and was supplied without curation.

In the prospective study, participants were roughly 18 to 100 years old, resided in about two dozen geographic areas of the United States, and were enrolled through a virtual design. In the prospective study, cohorts were assigned on the basis of participant-reported clinical history obtained from a screening survey and a study questionnaire. In the prospective study, mobile phlebotomists collected whole blood, serum and a nasopharyngeal or oropharyngeal swab from each participant. Over a roughly two-month period, participants in the prospective study had the option of providing additional blood draws and questionnaires. Before DNA extraction, blood samples from the prospective study were shipped at room temperature or frozen. TCRbeta CDR3 regions were amplified from genomic DNA by means of the immunoSEQ Assay, a bias-controlled multiplex PCR. The source study handled its data this way. Within the assay, amplification of reference gene primers was used to estimate how many nucleated cells each sample contained. To quantify the absolute abundance of each unique TCRbeta CDR3 rearrangement, sequence reads were collapsed and filtered. For each sample, productive Simpson clonality was calculated as the square root of Simpson's diversity index across productive rearrangements. TCRdb took over this immuneACCESS table, retaining in-frame rearrangements with V and J assigned. Such tables are incomplete; in checked studies, under half of the missing clones stem from an unresolved V gene, and the remainder is unexplained. V and J calls and clone size are those listed in that table; D and trimming were worked out from the DNA. The table for this sample lists approximately 360,000 clones; roughly 90% of them were counted only once. The biggest ten clones account for around 0.91% of the sample.

Taken from the germline V gene, the CDR1 and CDR2 loops are SGHTA and FQGTGA. From the cysteine up to the phenylalanine, the CDR3 has a length of 14 residues. Only the CDR3 region is kept as DNA, spanning 42 bases read in frame from base 1. V is reduced by 2 bases and J by 8 bases, leaving a spacing of 13 bases between them. In regard to this clone: The specificity of this receptor is unknown. The sample holds no much larger clone one base away, and base qualities are not on file.

The sample was PBMCs or T cells enriched from blood (not recorded which). The clonotype comes from a woman aged 30 to 39 with acute COVID-19. Recombination linked TRBV7-3 to TRBJ2-4, and possibly TRBD2, on 6 matching bases. The CDR3 loop reads CASSLGGRGDIQYF. The base sequence is TGTGCCAGCAGCTTAGGAGGGCGAGGGGACATTCAGTACTTC.